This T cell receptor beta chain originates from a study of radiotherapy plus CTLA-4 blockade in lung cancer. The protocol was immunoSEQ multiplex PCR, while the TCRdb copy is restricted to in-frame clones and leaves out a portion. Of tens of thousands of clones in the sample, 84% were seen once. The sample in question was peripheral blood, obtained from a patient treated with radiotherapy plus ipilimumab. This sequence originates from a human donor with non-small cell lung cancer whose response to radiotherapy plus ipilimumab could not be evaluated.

CDR3 sequence reads: CASRAAQGALSNQPQHF. DNA for the CDR3: TGTGCCAGCAGGGCAGCACAGGGGGCTCTAAGTAATCAGCCCCAGCATTTT. The rearrangement joins TRBV28 to TRBJ1-5; 9 bases are shared with TRBD1. Germline V gene data show CDR1 as MDHEN and CDR2 as SYDVKM. CDR3 length equals 17 residues. V shed 6 bases, J shed 4 bases, and the junction held 13 bases outside the gene matches.